Here is one T cell receptor (beta chain) with its context. Its antigen is not known. Germline CDR1 SQVTM, CDR2 ANQGSEA. The CDR3 covers 14 residues. V lost 3 bases, J lost 4 bases, and 5 bases stayed unmatched. Assay used: immunoSEQ multiplex PCR; TCRdb lists only in-frame clones, some missing. The sample records about 140,000 clones, about 90% being singletons. The data belong to a study of T cell responses to AZD1222 COVID-19 vaccine. In the study overall: Pooling covered second doses at about 4 or about 12 weeks. The study, taken as a whole, reports: It was only after the peak T cell response that any repertoires were sampled. Just a handful of AZD1222 recipients were seropositive at baseline. Increased Spike-specific TCR breadth and depth were observed after two AZD1222 doses.

The sample was peripheral blood, taken on day 0 of AZD1222 vaccination. The chain links TRBV29-1 to TRBJ2-2; 7 nucleotides align to TRBD1. The TCR was taken from an adult in good health. The CDR3 loop is CSVDAAGGTGELFF. CDR3 nucleotides: TGCAGCGTTGACGCGGCAGGGGGCACCGGGGAGCTGTTTTTT.